This TCR beta chain was sequenced in a study of T cells after yellow fever vaccination. The CDR3 contains 15 residues. V shed 3 bases, J shed 8 bases, and the junction held 6 bases outside the gene matches. Per germline, CDR1 KGHSH and CDR2 LQKENI. TCRdb reanalysed the 5' RACE reads using MiXCR and keeps one entry per CDR3 protein. The sample shows approximately 550,000 distinct CDR3 sequences, roughly a fifth of them seen only once. The J gene is TRBJ2-1, the V gene TRBV18, with 11 bases fitting TRBD2. The clonotype originates from a man aged 25 to 45 who received the YFV17D yellow fever vaccine. The source was PBMCs, collected 15 days after the yellow fever booster vaccination. CDR3 protein: CASSPTSGSLYEQFF. The CDR3 nucleotides are TGTGCCAGCTCACCCACTAGCGGGAGTCTATATGAGCAGTTCTTC.